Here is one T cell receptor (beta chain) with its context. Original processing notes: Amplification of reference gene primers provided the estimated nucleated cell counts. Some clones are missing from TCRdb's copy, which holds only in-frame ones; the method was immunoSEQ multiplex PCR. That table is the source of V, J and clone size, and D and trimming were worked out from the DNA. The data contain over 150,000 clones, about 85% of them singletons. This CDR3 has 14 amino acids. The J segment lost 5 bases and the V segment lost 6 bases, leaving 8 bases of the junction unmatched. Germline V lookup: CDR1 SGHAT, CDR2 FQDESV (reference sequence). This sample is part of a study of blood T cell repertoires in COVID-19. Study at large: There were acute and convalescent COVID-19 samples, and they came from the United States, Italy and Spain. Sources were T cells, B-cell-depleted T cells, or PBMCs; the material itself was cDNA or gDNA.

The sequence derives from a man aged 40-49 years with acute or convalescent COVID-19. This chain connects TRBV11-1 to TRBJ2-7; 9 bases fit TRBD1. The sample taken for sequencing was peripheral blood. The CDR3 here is CASRRTGGRDEQYF. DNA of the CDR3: TGTGCCAGCAGAAGAACAGGGGGCAGGGACGAGCAGTACTTC.